Below, 32 T cell receptor beta chains from the same sample are listed, as sequenced in a study of lymphopenia after photon versus proton radiotherapy (dated by TCRdb to between 2019 and 2020). The method behind the library was the immunoSEQ multiplex PCR assay. Held by TCRdb, this immuneACCESS table contains in-frame sequences only and omits some clones. Under half of the omission traces to an unresolved V gene where checked; the cause of the rest is unknown. This sample has about 17,000 clones in its table, and more than 85% of those were observed once. Clones ranked in the top ten supply 1.7% of the sample. The sequenced sample was peripheral blood, obtained from a patient treated with photon-based radiotherapy. The receptor source for this set is a woman aged 40 to 55 with cholangiocarcinoma.

The chain combines TRBV7-2 with TRBJ1-1, with D maybe TRBD1 (5 bases). V was trimmed by 5 bases and J by 8 bases, leaving 15 bases between them. There are 13 residues in the CDR3. Germline loops: CDR1 SGHTA, CDR2 FQGNSA. The CDR3 region has the DNA TGTGCCAGCAGCCCTATTTGGACATCAGAAGCTTTCTTT. Its protein is CASSPIWTSEAFF.

The gene calls are TRBV2 and TRBJ2-7; tentative D call: TRBD2 (6 bases). This CDR3 region has 13 residues. Germline V gene lookup returns CDR1 SNHLY and CDR2 FYNNEI. Trimming stripped 7 bases from V and 0 bases from J, with 10 bases between. The CDR3 here is CASTRGGSYEQYF. In DNA, the CDR3 is TGTGCCAGCACAAGGGGAGGCTCCTACGAGCAGTACTTC. Variable domain in full (rest from reference TRBV2 and TRBJ2-7): EPEVTQTPSHQVTQMGQEVILRCVPISNHLYFYWYRQILGQKVEFLVSFYNNEISEKSEIFDDQFSVERPDGSNFTLKIRSTKLEDSAMYFCASTRGGSYEQYFGPGTRLTVT.

The rearrangement uses TRBV9 and TRBJ2-2; D could derive from TRBD1 or TRBD2 (5 bases each). The CDR3 contains 14 residues. Germline V lookup: CDR1 SGDLS, CDR2 YYNGEE. The ends were cut back, 4 bases at V and 3 bases at J, with 10 bases in the middle. The CDR3 region has the DNA TGTGCCAGCAGCCCATGGGGGTACACCGGGGAGCTGTTTTTT. Translation: CASSPWGYTGELFF. Supplemented by reference TRBV9 and TRBJ2-2, the full variable domain reads DSGVTQTPKHLITATGQRVTLRCSPRSGDLSVYWYQQSLDQGLQFLIQYYNGEERAKGNILERFSAQQFPDLHSELNLSSLELGDSALYFCASSPWGYTGELFFGEGSRLTVL.

The chain couples TRBV6-1 to TRBJ2-7; D may be TRBD1 or TRBD2 (5 bases each). Germline assignment: CDR1 MNHNS and CDR2 SASEGT. This CDR3 has 13 residues. V lost 6 bases and J 3 bases, leaving 12 bases between the germline ends. DNA for the CDR3: TGTGCCAGCAGCTGGGGGACGGACTACGAGCAGTACTTC. The encoded protein is CASSWGTDYEQYF.

The CDR3 here is CASSVGAPTGMNTEAFF. The DNA of the CDR3 is TGTGCCAGCAGCGTAGGGGCCCCGACTGGGATGAACACTGAAGCTTTCTTT. This rearrangement joins TRBV9 to TRBJ1-1; no firm D call. Deletions cut 0 bases from V and 0 bases from J, with 15 bases between. The CDR3 spans 17 residues. Germline V gene data show CDR1 as SGDLS and CDR2 as YYNGEE.

This chain connects TRBV11-1 to TRBJ2-1, with 7 bases identical to TRBD2. CDR1 SGHAT and CDR2 FQDESV come from the germline V gene (reference sequence). Losses at the gene ends were 2 bases for V and 0 bases for J; bases not matched to a gene: 4. This CDR3 spans 16 amino acids. CDR3 bases: TGTGCCAGCAGCTTACCAGCGGGGCTCTCCTACAATGAGCAGTTCTTC. Translation gives CASSLPAGLSYNEQFF.

The rearrangement uses TRBV6-5 and TRBJ1-2; no firm D call. The CDR3 totals 15 residues. V lost 6 bases, J lost 8 bases, and 22 bases lay in between. CDR1 and CDR2 from the germline V gene are MNHEY and SVGAGI. The CDR3 sequence is CASSSYPVLREGYTF. CDR3 nucleotides: TGTGCCAGCAGCTCCTACCCCGTCCTCCGGGAGGGCTACACCTTC.

The chain links TRBV6-1 to TRBJ2-7; no firm D call. Trimming pared 4 bases from V and 3 bases from J, leaving 13 bases between. This CDR3 region has 14 residues. The germline V gene encodes CDR1 MNHNS and CDR2 SASEGT. The CDR3 loop reads CASSGEGPHYEQYF. As DNA, the CDR3 is TGTGCCAGCAGTGGCGAAGGCCCCCACTACGAGCAGTACTTC.

In its sample, this clone was seen a few times. This chain connects TRBV7-9 to TRBJ1-5; D ambiguous. The CDR3 has 13 residues. V was trimmed by 3 bases and J by 2 bases, leaving 5 bases between them. The germline CDR1 and CDR2 sequences are SEHNR and FQNEAQ (reference sequence). CDR3 region: CASSFQGNQPQHF. The CDR3 DNA follows: TGTGCCAGCAGCTTCCAGGGCAATCAGCCCCAGCATTTT.

The J gene is TRBJ2-7, the V gene TRBV7-8, with TRBD2 matching 11 bases. Germline V CDR1 and CDR2: SGHVS, FQNEAQ. The CDR3 contains 19 residues. Germline trimming cut 4 bases from V and 4 bases from J; bases unmatched to any gene: 18. CDR3 region: CASSSFQPTGTSGLYEQYF. CDR3 nucleotide sequence: TGTGCCAGCAGCTCGTTTCAACCTACCGGGACTAGCGGACTTTACGAGCAGTACTTC.

The rearrangement uses TRBV28 and TRBJ1-5; weak D call: TRBD1 (5 bases). This CDR3 region has 17 residues. V gave up 6 bases and J gave up 4 bases, with 22 bases separating them. The germline gives CDR1 MDHEN, CDR2 SYDVKM. CDR3 nucleotide sequence: TGTGCCAGCAGACGCTCCGAGGGCAGGGTGGGTAATCAGCCCCAGCATTTT. This translates into CASRRSEGRVGNQPQHF.

Regarding this clone: The sample has other DNA sequences that encode this CDR3 too. V usage is TRBV5-4 and J usage is TRBJ1-1; TRBD1 aligns across 7 bases. Trimming cost V 0 bases and J 0 bases; bases outside gene matches: 8. The germline V gene has CDR1 SGHNT and CDR2 YYREEE (reference sequence). CDR3 length equals 17 residues. The CDR3 DNA reads as TGTGCCAGCAGCTTGGGGGACAGAGGGGCCATGAACACTGAAGCTTTCTTT. It yields the protein CASSLGDRGAMNTEAFF.

This rearrangement joins TRBV30 to TRBJ1-2; D might be TRBD1 (6 bases). CDR3 size: 12 residues. Germline CDR1 and CDR2: GTSNPN and SVGIG (reference sequence). The V and J ends lost 3 bases and 4 bases respectively, with 9 bases between them. CDR3 DNA: TGTGCCTGGAGGGGCAGGGGCTATGGCTACACCTTC. This codes for CAWRGRGYGYTF.

This chain uses TRBV6-6 with TRBJ1-5, with D hard to call. V lost 6 bases and J 9 bases, leaving 9 bases between the germline ends. The germline CDR1 and CDR2 sequences are MNHNY and SVGAGI (reference sequence). The CDR3 extends over 11 amino acids. Here the CDR3 reads CASSLMGPQHF. Written as DNA, the CDR3 is TGTGCCAGCAGCCTGATGGGGCCCCAGCATTTT.

This chain uses TRBV14 with TRBJ1-2, with D unclear. CDR1 and CDR2 from the germline V gene are SGHDN and FVKESK. The CDR3 is 13 residues long. V was pared by 4 bases and J by 10 bases, with 16 bases between. The CDR3 spells CASSLPGGWVYTF. In nucleotides, the CDR3 is TGTGCCAGCAGCCTCCCGGGAGGCTGGGTCTACACCTTC.

The chain has TRBV20-1 and TRBJ1-1; the D is unclear. Germline V gene lookup returns CDR1 DFQATT and CDR2 SNEGSKA (reference sequence). The CDR3 has 11 amino acids. V lost 6 bases and J 8 bases, leaving 13 bases between the germline ends. The CDR3 bases are TGCAGTGCAAGTAGACTAATAGAAGCTTTCTTT. Its protein product is CSASRLIEAFF.

The chain employs TRBV7-9 and TRBJ1-2; 9 nucleotides match TRBD1. Germline V gives CDR1 SEHNR, CDR2 FQNEAQ (reference sequence). This CDR3 is 14 amino acids long. The V segment lost 3 bases and the J segment 8 bases; nucleotides outside the gene matches: 7. CDR3 protein: CASSFPGQGLGYTF. The CDR3, as DNA: TGTGCCAGCAGCTTTCCGGGACAGGGTTTAGGCTACACCTTC.

This clone was counted a single time. This chain joins TRBV2 and TRBJ2-1, with 8 bases matching TRBD2. Germline values: CDR1 SNHLY, CDR2 FYNNEI. The CDR3 runs to 16 residues. J gave up 4 bases and V 4 bases, and 9 bases lay outside the gene matches. The CDR3: CASSAQAGDRYNEQFF. CDR3 nucleotides: TGTGCCAGCAGTGCCCAAGCGGGAGATAGATACAATGAGCAGTTCTTC.

J is TRBJ2-1 and V is TRBV30; 10 bases align to TRBD2. CDR1 and CDR2 from the germline V gene are GTSNPN and SVGIG (reference sequence). The CDR3 is made up of 13 amino acids. V trimming: 2 bases; J trimming: 8 bases; junction bases outside the gene matches: 3. CDR3 amino acids: CAWSFLAGDEQFF. CDR3 in DNA: TGTGCCTGGAGTTTTCTAGCGGGAGATGAGCAGTTCTTC.

This clone was recorded only once. The genes are TRBV28 and TRBJ1-1; maybe TRBD1 (5 bases). The ends were cut back, 2 bases at V and 8 bases at J, with 15 bases in the middle. Germline V gene sequence: CDR1 MDHEN, CDR2 SYDVKM. The CDR3 sequence is 14 residues long. The CDR3 protein is CASSLPQVRGEAFF. CDR3 in DNA: TGTGCCAGCAGTTTACCCCAAGTTCGGGGCGAAGCTTTCTTT. The variable domain in full, with the rest retrieved from reference TRBV28 and TRBJ1-1, is DVKVTQSSRYLVKRTGEKVFLECVQDMDHENMFWYRQDPGLGLRLIYFSYDVKMKEKGDIPEGYSVSREKKERFSLILESASTNQTSMYLCASSLPQVRGEAFFGQGTRLTVV.

The rearrangement joins TRBV19 to TRBJ2-4, with D possibly TRBD1 on 5 matching bases. The CDR3 is 17 residues long. Between the trimmed V and J ends, which lost 5 bases and 0 bases, there was a span of 17 bases. The germline CDR1 and CDR2 sequences are LNHDA and SQIVND (reference sequence). The DNA for the CDR3 is TGTGCCAGTAGTGTCGACAGAGTCAACATAGCCAAAAACATTCAGTACTTC. The encoded protein is CASSVDRVNIAKNIQYF.

The chain uses TRBV9 and TRBJ1-2, with D uncertain. Trimming took 0 bases from V and 6 from J, leaving 15 bases between them. The germline V gene has CDR1 SGDLS and CDR2 YYNGEE. The CDR3 length is 15 residues. The DNA for the CDR3 is TGTGCCAGCAGCGTAGGTGGCGACACCACTGATGGCTACACCTTC. This gives the protein CASSVGGDTTDGYTF.

The chain links TRBV7-3 to TRBJ2-6, with unresolved D. The germline V gene encodes CDR1 SGHTA and CDR2 FQGTGA. The V end was cut by 5 bases, the J end by 0 bases, with 17 bases between. The CDR3 consists of 18 residues. For the CDR3, the DNA is TGTGCCAGCAGCAAAGCAACTCCAGGTCACTCTGGGGCCAACGTCCTGACTTTC. Translated: CASSKATPGHSGANVLTF. Supplemented by reference TRBV7-3 and TRBJ2-6, the full variable domain reads GAGVSQTPSNKVTEKGKYVELRCDPISGHTALYWYRQSLGQGPEFLIYFQGTGAADDSGLPNDRFFAVRPEGSVSTLKIQRTERGDSAVYLCASSKATPGHSGANVLTFGAGSRLTVL.

This rearrangement joins TRBV9 to TRBJ1-5, with 7 bases matching TRBD1. CDR3 length: 14 amino acids. From germline, CDR1 is SGDLS and CDR2 YYNGEE. J gave up 3 bases and V 4 bases, and 4 bases lay outside the gene matches. Here the CDR3 reads CASSSGTANQPQHF. CDR3 bases: TGTGCCAGCAGCTCCGGGACAGCCAATCAGCCCCAGCATTTT.

This rearrangement joins TRBV4-3 to TRBJ1-1; 9 bases map to TRBD1. Germline V gene lookup returns CDR1 LGHNA and CDR2 YSLEER. With 1 base clipped from V and 5 bases from J, the junction kept 8 bases outside the gene matches. The CDR3 contains 16 residues. The CDR3 DNA reads TGCGCCAGCAGCCAAGCAAGGACAGGGGATAGGACTGAAGCTTTCTTT. Its protein is CASSQARTGDRTEAFF.

The chain has TRBV5-4 and TRBJ2-5, with D perhaps matching TRBD2 (6 bases). CDR3 length: 16 residues. The germline V and J ends were trimmed by 4 bases and 5 bases, with 21 bases remaining between them. From germline, CDR1 is SGHNT and CDR2 YYREEE (reference sequence). The DNA for the CDR3 is TGTGCCAGCAGCACGACTGGGTCAGGAGGGCGGGAGACCCAGTACTTC. Its protein product is CASSTTGSGGRETQYF.

The chain combines TRBV11-2 with TRBJ2-6; TRBD1 is a possible D gene (5 bases). Germline assignment: CDR1 SGHAT and CDR2 FQNNGV. The ends were cut back, 5 bases at V and 0 bases at J, with 17 bases in the middle. The CDR3 is made up of 18 amino acids. Here the CDR3 DNA reads TGTGCCAGCAGCGTAAGACCGAGACAGAACTCTGGGGCCAACGTCCTGACTTTC. It encodes CASSVRPRQNSGANVLTF.

This rearrangement joins TRBV28 to TRBJ1-5; 7 bases fit TRBD1. Trimming removed 2 bases from V and 9 bases from J; junction bases left unmatched: 19. Germline CDR1 and CDR2: MDHEN and SYDVKM. There are 18 residues in the CDR3. For the CDR3, the DNA is TGTGCCAGCAGTTTACCATCGGGGACAGCTCATCCCCATCCGCCCCAGCATTTT. Encoded protein: CASSLPSGTAHPHPPQHF.

The J gene is TRBJ2-7, the V gene TRBV6-5; D ambiguous. V was pared by 5 bases and J by 5 bases, with 13 bases between. CDR1 and CDR2 from the germline V gene are MNHEY and SVGAGI. The CDR3 loop spans 13 amino acids. The chain's CDR3 is CASSQPASNEQYF. The CDR3 DNA reads TGTGCCAGCAGTCAACCCGCATCTAACGAGCAGTACTTC.

The V call is TRBV7-8, the J call TRBJ2-2; no definite D call. Trimming left V 5 bases short and J 8 bases short, with 6 bases between. Germline CDR1 reads SGHVS; CDR2 reads FQNEAQ. The CDR3 runs to 11 residues. The CDR3 bases are TGTGCCAGCAGCGGTCTGGGGGAGCTGTTTTTT. It is translated as CASSGLGELFF. The complete variable domain, with remaining parts taken from reference TRBV7-8 and TRBJ2-2, reads GAGVSQSPRYKVAKRGQDVALRCDPISGHVSLFWYQQALGQGPEFLTYFQNEAQLDKSGLPSDRFFAERPEGSVSTLKIQRTQQEDSAVYLCASSGLGELFFGEGSRLTVL.

The chain carries TRBV7-9 and TRBJ1-1; possibly TRBD1 for D (6 bases). Germline CDR1 reads SEHNR; CDR2 reads FQNEAQ (reference sequence). Deletions cut 4 bases from V and 2 bases from J, with 11 bases between. The CDR3 spans 14 residues. For the CDR3, the DNA is TGTGCCAGCAGCTCCGGACAGTCTAACACTGAAGCTTTCTTT. Its protein is CASSSGQSNTEAFF.

The chain uses TRBV29-1 and TRBJ2-6; the D call may be TRBD1 or TRBD2 (5 bases each). Between the trimmed V and J ends, which lost 0 bases and 4 bases, there was a span of 13 bases. CDR1 and CDR2 (germline): SQVTM, ANQGSEA. The CDR3 extends over 16 amino acids. As DNA, the CDR3 is TGCAGCGTTGAAGATATAAGCAGGGACGGGGCCAACGTCCTGACTTTC. Translated, it gives CSVEDISRDGANVLTF. Filled out from reference TRBV29-1 and TRBJ2-6, the complete variable domain reads SAVISQKPSRDICQRGTSLTIQCQVDSQVTMMFWYRQQPGQSLTLIATANQGSEATYESGFVIDKFPISRPNLTFSTLTVSNMSPEDSSIYLCSVEDISRDGANVLTFGAGSRLTVL.